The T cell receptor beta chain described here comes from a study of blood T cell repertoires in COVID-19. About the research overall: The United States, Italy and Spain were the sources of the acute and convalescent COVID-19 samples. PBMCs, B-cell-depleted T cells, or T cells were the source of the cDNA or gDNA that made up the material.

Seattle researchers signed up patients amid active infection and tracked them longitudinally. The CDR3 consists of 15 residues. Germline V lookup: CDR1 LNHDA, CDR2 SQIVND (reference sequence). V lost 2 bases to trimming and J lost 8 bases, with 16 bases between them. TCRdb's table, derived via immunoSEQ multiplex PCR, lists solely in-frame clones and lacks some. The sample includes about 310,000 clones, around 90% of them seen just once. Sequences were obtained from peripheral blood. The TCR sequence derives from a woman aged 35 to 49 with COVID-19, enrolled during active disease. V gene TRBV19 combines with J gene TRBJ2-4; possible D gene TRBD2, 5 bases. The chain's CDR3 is CASSILGESRDIQYF. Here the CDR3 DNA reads TGTGCCAGTAGTATACTCGGGGAAAGTAGGGACATTCAGTACTTC.